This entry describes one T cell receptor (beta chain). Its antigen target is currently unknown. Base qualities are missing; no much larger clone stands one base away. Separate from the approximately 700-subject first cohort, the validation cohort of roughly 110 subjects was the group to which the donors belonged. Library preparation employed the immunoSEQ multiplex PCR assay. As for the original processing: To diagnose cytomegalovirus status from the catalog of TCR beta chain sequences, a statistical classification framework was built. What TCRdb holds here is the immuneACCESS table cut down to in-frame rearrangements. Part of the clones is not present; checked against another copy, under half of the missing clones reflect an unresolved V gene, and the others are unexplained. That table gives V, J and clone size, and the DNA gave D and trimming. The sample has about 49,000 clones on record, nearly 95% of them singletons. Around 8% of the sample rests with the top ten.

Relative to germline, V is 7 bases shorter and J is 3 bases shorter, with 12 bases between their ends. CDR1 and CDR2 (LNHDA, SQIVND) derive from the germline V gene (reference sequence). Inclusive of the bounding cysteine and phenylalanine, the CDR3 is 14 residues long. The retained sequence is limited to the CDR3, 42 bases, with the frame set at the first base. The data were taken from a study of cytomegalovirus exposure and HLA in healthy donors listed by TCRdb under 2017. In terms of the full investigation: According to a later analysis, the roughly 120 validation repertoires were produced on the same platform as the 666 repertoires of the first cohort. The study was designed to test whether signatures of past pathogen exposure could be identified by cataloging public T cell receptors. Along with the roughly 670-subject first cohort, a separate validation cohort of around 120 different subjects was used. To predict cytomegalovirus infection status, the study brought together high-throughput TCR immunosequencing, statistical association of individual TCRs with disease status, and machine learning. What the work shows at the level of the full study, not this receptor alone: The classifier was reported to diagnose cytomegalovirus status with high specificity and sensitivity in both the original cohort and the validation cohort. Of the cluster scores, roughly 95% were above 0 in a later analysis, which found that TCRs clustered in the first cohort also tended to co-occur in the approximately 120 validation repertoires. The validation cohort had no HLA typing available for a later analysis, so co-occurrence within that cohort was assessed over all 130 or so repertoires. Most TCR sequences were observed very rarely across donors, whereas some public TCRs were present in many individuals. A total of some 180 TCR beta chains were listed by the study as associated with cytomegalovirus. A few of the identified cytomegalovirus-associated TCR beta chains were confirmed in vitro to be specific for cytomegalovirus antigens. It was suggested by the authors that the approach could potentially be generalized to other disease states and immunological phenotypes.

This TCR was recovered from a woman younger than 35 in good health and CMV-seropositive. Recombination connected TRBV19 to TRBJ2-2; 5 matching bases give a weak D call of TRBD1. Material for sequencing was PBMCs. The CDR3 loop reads CASTTGGDTGELFF. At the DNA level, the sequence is TGTGCCAGTACTACAGGTGGGGACACCGGGGAGCTGTTTTTT.